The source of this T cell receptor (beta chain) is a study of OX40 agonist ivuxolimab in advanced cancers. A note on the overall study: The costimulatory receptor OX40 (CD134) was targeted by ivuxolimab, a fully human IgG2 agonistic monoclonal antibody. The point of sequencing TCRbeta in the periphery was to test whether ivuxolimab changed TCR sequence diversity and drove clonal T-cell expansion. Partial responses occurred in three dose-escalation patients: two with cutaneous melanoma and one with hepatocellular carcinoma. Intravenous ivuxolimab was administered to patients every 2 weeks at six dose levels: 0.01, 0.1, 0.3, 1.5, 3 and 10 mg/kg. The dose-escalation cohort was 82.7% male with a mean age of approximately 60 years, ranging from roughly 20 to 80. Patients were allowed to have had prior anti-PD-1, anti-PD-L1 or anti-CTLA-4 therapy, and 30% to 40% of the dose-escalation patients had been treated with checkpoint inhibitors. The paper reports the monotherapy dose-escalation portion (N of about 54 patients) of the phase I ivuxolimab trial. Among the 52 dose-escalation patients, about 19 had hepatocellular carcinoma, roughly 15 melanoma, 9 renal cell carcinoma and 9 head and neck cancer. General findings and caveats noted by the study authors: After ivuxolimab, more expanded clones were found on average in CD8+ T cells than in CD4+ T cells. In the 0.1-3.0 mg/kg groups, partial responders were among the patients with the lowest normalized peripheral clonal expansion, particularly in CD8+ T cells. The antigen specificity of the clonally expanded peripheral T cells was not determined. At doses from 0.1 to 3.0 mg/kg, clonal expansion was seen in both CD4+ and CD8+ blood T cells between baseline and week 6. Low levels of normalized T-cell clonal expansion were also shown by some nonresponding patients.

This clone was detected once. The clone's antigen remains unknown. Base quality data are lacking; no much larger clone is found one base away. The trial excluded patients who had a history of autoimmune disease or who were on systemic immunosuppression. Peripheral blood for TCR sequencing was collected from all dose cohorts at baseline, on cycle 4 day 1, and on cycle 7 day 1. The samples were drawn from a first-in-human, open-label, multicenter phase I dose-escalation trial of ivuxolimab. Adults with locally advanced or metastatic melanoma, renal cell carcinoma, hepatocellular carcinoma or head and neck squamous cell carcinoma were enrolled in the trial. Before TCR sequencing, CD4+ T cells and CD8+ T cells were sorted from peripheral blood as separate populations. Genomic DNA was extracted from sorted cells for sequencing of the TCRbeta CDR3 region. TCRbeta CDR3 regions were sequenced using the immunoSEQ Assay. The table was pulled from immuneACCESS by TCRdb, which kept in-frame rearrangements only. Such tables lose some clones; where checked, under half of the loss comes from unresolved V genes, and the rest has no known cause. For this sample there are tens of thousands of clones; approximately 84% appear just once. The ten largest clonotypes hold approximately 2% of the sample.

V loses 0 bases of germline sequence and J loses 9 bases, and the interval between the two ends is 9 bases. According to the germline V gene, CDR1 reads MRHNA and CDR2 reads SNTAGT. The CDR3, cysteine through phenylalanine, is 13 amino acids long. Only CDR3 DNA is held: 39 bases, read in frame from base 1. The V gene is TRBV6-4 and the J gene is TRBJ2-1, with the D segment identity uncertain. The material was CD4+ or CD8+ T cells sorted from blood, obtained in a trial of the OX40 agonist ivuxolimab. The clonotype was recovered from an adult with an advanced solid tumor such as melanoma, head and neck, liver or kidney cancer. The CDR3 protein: CASSDSHGREQFF. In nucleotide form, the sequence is TGTGCCAGCAGTGACTCGCACGGGCGTGAGCAGTTCTTC.